A single sample is the source of the 22 T cell receptor beta chains below, sequenced in a study of CD8 T cells in Susac syndrome. After extraction with the RNeasy kit, roughly 0.45 to 1 ug of the RNA was reverse transcribed using random hexamers. TCRdb recomputed calls from the immunoSEQ multiplex PCR reads with MiXCR, one row per CDR3 protein. The sample lists approximately 260,000 distinct CDR3 sequences; roughly 95% were seen once. The sequencing sample was made of CD4+ T cells from PBMCs. The receptors were gathered from a human donor with Susac syndrome.

The chain couples TRBV29-1 to TRBJ1-1; 7 bases fit TRBD1. CDR1 is SQVTM, CDR2 ANQGSEA, per germline. The CDR3 runs 13 residues. The ends lost 4 bases at V and 5 bases at J; junction bases unmatched: 7. The CDR3 DNA reads as TGCAGCGTTGGACAGGGTGTAGGGACTGAAGCTTTCTTT. Translated, it gives CSVGQGVGTEAFF.

J is TRBJ2-7 and V is TRBV4-1; 10 bases match TRBD1. In germline, CDR1 is MGHRA, CDR2 YSYEKL. J was trimmed by 3 bases and V by 5 bases; bases with no gene match: 19. The CDR3 is made up of 19 amino acids. CDR3 region: CASSSRTGGGTSGLYEQYF. CDR3 DNA sequence: TGCGCCAGCAGCTCGAGGACAGGGGGAGGCACTAGCGGACTCTACGAGCAGTACTTC.

This chain joins TRBV29-1 and TRBJ2-7; TRBD1 is a possible D gene (6 bases). Germline CDR1 SQVTM, CDR2 ANQGSEA. The CDR3 runs to 11 residues. V was clipped by 7 bases and J by 7 bases, with 14 bases between them. The CDR3 DNA reads as TGCAGCGCGGGACACAACAGAGAGCAGTACTTC. This sequence encodes CSAGHNREQYF.

V gene TRBV14 combines with J gene TRBJ1-2; 7 nucleotides match TRBD1. The V segment lost 4 bases and the J segment 7 bases; nucleotides outside the gene matches: 12. The germline V gene encodes CDR1 SGHDN and CDR2 FVKESK. The CDR3 spans 15 residues. For the CDR3, the DNA is TGTGCCAGCAGCCCCTGGGACAGAGCAGATGGTGGCTACACCTTC. Its protein product is CASSPWDRADGGYTF.

This chain connects TRBV3-1 to TRBJ1-1; the match to TRBD1 covers 7 bases. The germline gives CDR1 LGHDT, CDR2 YNNKEL (reference sequence). J lost 11 bases, V lost 4 bases, and 10 bases had no gene match. The length of the CDR3 is 13 residues. CDR3 nucleotide sequence: TGTGCCAGCAGCCTGACAGGGCAAGAAGTGGCTTTCTTT. This codes for CASSLTGQEVAFF.

In its sample, this clonotype was seen once. V and J are TRBV4-2 and TRBJ1-1; a possible D gene is TRBD1 (5 bases). V lost 0 bases to trimming and J lost 0 bases, with 11 bases between them. The germline CDR1 and CDR2 sequences are LGHNA and YNFKEQ. The CDR3 totals 16 residues. CDR3 sequence reads: CASSQDRAGVNTEAFF. The CDR3 DNA is TGTGCCAGCAGCCAAGATCGGGCGGGGGTGAACACTGAAGCTTTCTTT.

The chain is built from TRBV4-1 and TRBJ2-1, with TRBD1 matching 7 bases. This CDR3 has 15 residues. Germline V gene sequence: CDR1 MGHRA, CDR2 YSYEKL. Trimming removed 5 bases from V and 5 bases from J; junction bases left unmatched: 9. CDR3 coding DNA: TGCGCCAGCAGCGGACGACAGGGAAGGGACAATGAGCAGTTCTTC. It is translated as CASSGRQGRDNEQFF.

V and J are TRBV30 and TRBJ1-2; D possibly corresponds to TRBD1 (6 bases). V lost 5 bases to trimming and J lost 4 bases, with 11 bases between them. CDR3 length: 12 amino acids. Germline V gene data show CDR1 as GTSNPN and CDR2 as SVGIG (reference sequence). As DNA, the CDR3 is TGTGCCTGGTTACGACAGGCCTATGGCTACACCTTC. Translating it yields CAWLRQAYGYTF.

The chain uses TRBV4-1 and TRBJ2-2; 8 positions agree with TRBD2. With 0 bases clipped from V and 5 bases from J, the junction kept 8 bases outside the gene matches. Germline V gene data show CDR1 as MGHRA and CDR2 as YSYEKL. The CDR3 covers 17 residues. The CDR3 region has the DNA TGCGCCAGCAGCCAAGAGCCCACTACTAGCGGTACCGGGGAGCTGTTTTTT. Its protein is CASSQEPTTSGTGELFF.

A single count supports this clonotype. The V call is TRBV9, the J call TRBJ2-3, with D unresolved. CDR3 length: 13 amino acids. Trimming pared 2 bases from V and 6 bases from J, leaving 10 bases between. Germline V gene sequence: CDR1 SGDLS, CDR2 YYNGEE. CDR3 protein: CASSVRLADTQYF. In DNA form, the CDR3 reads TGTGCCAGCAGCGTCCGACTTGCGGATACGCAGTATTTT.

Worth noting for this clonotype: At one boundary the junction diverges from the germline segment, which might be a read error. The chain joins TRBV4-2 to TRBJ1-1; 7 positions agree with TRBD1. Germline V gene data show CDR1 as LGHNA and CDR2 as YNFKEQ. CDR3 length: 16 residues. CDR3 sequence: CASSPGAETGNAEAFF. DNA for the CDR3: TGTGCCAGCAGCCCTGGGGCCGAGACAGGGAACGCTGAAGCTTTCTTT.

This clonotype was found once. This chain links TRBV19 with TRBJ2-2, with unresolved D. V was clipped by 3 bases and J by 1 base, with 9 bases between them. There are 15 residues in the CDR3. Germline CDR1 is LNHDA and CDR2 is SQIVND (reference sequence). CDR3 loop: CASSIMAWNTGELFF. CDR3 coding DNA: TGTGCCAGTAGTATCATGGCGTGGAACACCGGGGAGCTGTTTTTT.

Here the CDR3 reads CASSYFPGETQYF. The CDR3 DNA follows: TGCGCCAGCAGCTACTTCCCCGGGGAGACCCAGTACTTC. The V call is TRBV5-1, the J call TRBJ2-5; D not resolved. V was shortened by 3 bases and J by 5 bases, with 11 bases between the two germline ends. The CDR3 loop spans 13 amino acids. The germline gives CDR1 SGHRS, CDR2 YFSETQ.

The chain carries TRBV11-3 and TRBJ2-5; the match to TRBD2 covers 8 bases. CDR3 size: 16 residues. Germline V gene sequence: CDR1 SGHNT, CDR2 YENEEA. Trimming removed 1 base from V and 3 bases from J; junction bases left unmatched: 7. This CDR3 reads CASSLGLAGEEETQYF. In DNA form, the CDR3 reads TGTGCCAGCAGCTTAGGGCTAGCGGGTGAGGAAGAGACCCAGTACTTC. Filled out from reference TRBV11-3 and TRBJ2-5, the complete variable domain reads EAGVVQSPRYKIIEKKQPVAFWCNPISGHNTLYWYLQNLGQGPELLIRYENEEAVDDSQLPKDRFSAERLKGVDSTLKIQPAELGDSAVYLCASSLGLAGEEETQYFGPGTRLLVL.

This chain links TRBV30 with TRBJ2-6, with D uncertain. The CDR3 spans 16 residues. The V end lost 3 bases, the J end lost 0 bases, and 12 bases lay between the germline ends. Germline lookup yields CDR1 GTSNPN and CDR2 SVGIG (reference sequence). The CDR3 coding sequence is TGTGCCTGGAGGGATCGGGCCGCCTCTGGGGCCAACGTCCTGACTTTC. This translates into CAWRDRAASGANVLTF.

This clonotype has only one observation. The chain joins TRBV4-1 to TRBJ2-2; D is perhaps TRBD1 or TRBD2 (5 bases each). The CDR3 sequence is 16 residues long. CDR1 is MGHRA, CDR2 YSYEKL, per germline. Trimming removed 3 bases from V and 7 bases from J, with 18 bases in between. The DNA for the CDR3 is TGCGCCAGCAGCCAGAGGTCGGGGCATGGCGGCGGGGAGCTGTTTTTT. It yields the protein CASSQRSGHGGGELFF.

V is TRBV3-1 and J is TRBJ1-2; D call uncertain. The CDR3 is 11 residues long. V lost 2 bases and J 8 bases, leaving 6 bases between the germline ends. Germline-derived CDR1 and CDR2 are LGHDT and YNNKEL (reference sequence). This CDR3 is CASSQFEGYTF. As DNA, the CDR3 is TGTGCCAGCAGCCAATTTGAAGGCTACACCTTC. The full variable domain, completed using reference TRBV3-1 and TRBJ1-2, is DTAVSQTPKYLVTQMGNDKSIKCEQNLGHDTMYWYKQDSKKFLKIMFSYNNKELIINETVPNRFSPKSPDKAHLNLHINSLELGDSAVYFCASSQFEGYTFGSGTRLTVV.

The CDR3 sequence is CSVGKQGNYGYTF. The CDR3 DNA is TGCAGCGTGGGGAAACAGGGGAACTATGGCTACACCTTC. J is TRBJ1-2 and V is TRBV29-1; 7 bases are a match to TRBD1. Germline V gene lookup returns CDR1 SQVTM and CDR2 ANQGSEA. V lost 6 bases to trimming and J lost 2 bases; unmatched junction nucleotides: 6. The CDR3 is 13 amino acids.

The chain carries TRBV14 and TRBJ1-2; possible D gene TRBD1, 6 bases. The CDR3 length is 15 residues. Germline values: CDR1 SGHDN, CDR2 FVKESK. V lost 4 bases and J 8 bases, leaving 20 bases between the germline ends. The CDR3 sequence: CASSLQGGGSAGYTF. The CDR3, as DNA: TGTGCCAGCAGCCTACAGGGCGGGGGGTCCGCAGGCTACACCTTC.

This chain uses TRBV29-1 with TRBJ2-1; 7 nucleotides match TRBD2. V gave up 4 bases and J gave up 11 bases; unmatched junction bases: 2. Germline values: CDR1 SQVTM, CDR2 ANQGSEA. This CDR3 region has 10 residues. CDR3 sequence (DNA): TGCAGCGTTGTGGGAGGGAAGCAGTTCTTC. Protein sequence: CSVVGGKQFF.

The chain has TRBV24-1 and TRBJ2-1; D gene uncertain. Germline CDR1 and CDR2: KGHDR and SFDVKD. V was trimmed by 4 bases and J by 9 bases, leaving 15 bases between them. The CDR3 contains 14 residues. Here the CDR3 DNA reads TGTGCCACCAGTGACAAAGACAACTATCCTGAGCAGTTCTTC. Its translation: CATSDKDNYPEQFF.

The V and J genes are TRBV5-1 and TRBJ2-5; no reliable D call. The V end lost 2 bases, the J end lost 2 bases, and 4 bases lay between the germline ends. Per the germline V gene, CDR1 is SGHRS and CDR2 is YFSETQ. The length of the CDR3 is 12 residues. In DNA form, the CDR3 reads TGCGCCAGCAGCTTTCAACAAGAGACCCAGTACTTC. Translated: CASSFQQETQYF.